This TCR beta chain was identified in a study of OX40 agonist ivuxolimab in advanced cancers. Repertoires were generated with immunoSEQ multiplex PCR, while TCRdb's copy carries only in-frame clones and drops some. The sample consists of about 35,000 clones, nearly 75% of them appearing once. The CDR3 is 12 amino acids. The chain is built from TRBV21-1 and TRBJ1-2. TRBV21-1 has pseudogene status. This receptor was taken from an adult with an advanced solid tumor such as melanoma, head and neck, liver or kidney cancer. This material consisted of CD4+ or CD8+ T cells sorted from blood, taken in a trial of the OX40 agonist ivuxolimab. CDR3 in DNA: TGTGCCAGCAGCATACCGTACTATGGCTACACCTTC. It yields the protein CASSIPYYGYTF.